The entry that follows covers one TCR beta chain sequence. The antigen is not known. This specimen comes from a study of multiple sclerosis patients with progressive multifocal leukoencephalopathy. Study-wide results and limits: No common TRBV or TRBJ usage or pairing appeared at PML. Lower normalized Shannon entropy suggested reduced TRB diversity in most PML patients. PML-onset expanded TRB clones were detectable before and during natalizumab therapy.

The V gene's germline CDR1 is LNHDA and CDR2 SQIVND (reference sequence). The CDR3 covers 15 residues. V lost 7 bases and J 0 bases, leaving 13 bases between the germline ends. Using immunoSEQ multiplex PCR, the repertoire was profiled, and TCRdb retains in-frame clones only, with some absent. The sample holds under 30,000 clones, just under 90% seen once. Time point denoted: 6 to 7 months of natalizumab therapy. At 6 months of natalizumab came T1, and at 12 months came T2. This receptor was obtained from a human donor with multiple sclerosis. The rearrangement joins TRBV19 to TRBJ1-5; D is unresolved. This material consisted of PBMCs, taken from a patient treated with natalizumab. The DNA of the CDR3 is TGTGCCAGTATTCCCGCCGGAGATAGCAATCAGCCCCAGCATTTT. It specifies CASIPAGDSNQPQHF. Using reference TRBV19 and TRBJ1-5 for the parts outside the CDR3, the full variable domain is DGGITQSPKYLFRKEGQNVTLSCEQNLNHDAMYWYRQDPGQGLRLIYYSQIVNDFQKGDIAEGYSVSREKKESFPLTVTSAQKNPTAFYLCASIPAGDSNQPQHFGDGTRLSIL.